This record concerns one T cell receptor beta chain sequence. The data were taken from a study of shared clonotypes between healthy human individuals. V dropped 4 bases and J dropped 5 bases, with 11 bases sitting between them. The CDR3 covers 13 residues. From germline, CDR1 is SGHRS and CDR2 YFSETQ. Only in-frame clones appear in the TCRdb table, and some are missing; sequencing was by immunoSEQ multiplex PCR. Of some 500,000 clones in the sample, around 95% were seen once. The V and J genes are TRBV5-1 and TRBJ2-3; no definite D call. The source is a woman between 25 and 40 years old in good health. The specimen was naive CD4+ T cells sorted from blood. Indicated subset: CD45RA+ positively selected. The CDR3 region is CASSAPVKDTQYF. The CDR3 nucleotides read TGCGCCAGCAGCGCGCCGGTGAAAGATACGCAGTATTTT. Based on the CDR3 plus reference TRBV5-1 and TRBJ2-3, the full variable domain is KAGVTQTPRYLIKTRGQQVTLSCSPISGHRSVSWYQQTPGQGLQFLFEYFSETQRNKGNFPGRFSGRQFSNSRSEMNVSTLELGDSALYLCASSAPVKDTQYFGPGTRLTVL.